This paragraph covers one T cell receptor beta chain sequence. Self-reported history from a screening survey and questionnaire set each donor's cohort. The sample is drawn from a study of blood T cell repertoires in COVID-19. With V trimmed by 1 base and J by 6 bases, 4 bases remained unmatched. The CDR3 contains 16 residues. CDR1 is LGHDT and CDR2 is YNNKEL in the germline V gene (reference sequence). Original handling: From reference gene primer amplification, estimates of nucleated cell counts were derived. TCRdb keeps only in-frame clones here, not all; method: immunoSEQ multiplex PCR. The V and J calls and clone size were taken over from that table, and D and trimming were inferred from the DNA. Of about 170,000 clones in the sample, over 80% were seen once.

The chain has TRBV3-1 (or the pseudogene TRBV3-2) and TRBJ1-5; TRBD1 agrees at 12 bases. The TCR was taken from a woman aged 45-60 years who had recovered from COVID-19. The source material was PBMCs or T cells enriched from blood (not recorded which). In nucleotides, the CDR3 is TGTGCCAGCAGCCAAGGAGGGACAGGGGGCGTTCAGCCCCAGCATTTT. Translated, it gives CASSQGGTGGVQPQHF.